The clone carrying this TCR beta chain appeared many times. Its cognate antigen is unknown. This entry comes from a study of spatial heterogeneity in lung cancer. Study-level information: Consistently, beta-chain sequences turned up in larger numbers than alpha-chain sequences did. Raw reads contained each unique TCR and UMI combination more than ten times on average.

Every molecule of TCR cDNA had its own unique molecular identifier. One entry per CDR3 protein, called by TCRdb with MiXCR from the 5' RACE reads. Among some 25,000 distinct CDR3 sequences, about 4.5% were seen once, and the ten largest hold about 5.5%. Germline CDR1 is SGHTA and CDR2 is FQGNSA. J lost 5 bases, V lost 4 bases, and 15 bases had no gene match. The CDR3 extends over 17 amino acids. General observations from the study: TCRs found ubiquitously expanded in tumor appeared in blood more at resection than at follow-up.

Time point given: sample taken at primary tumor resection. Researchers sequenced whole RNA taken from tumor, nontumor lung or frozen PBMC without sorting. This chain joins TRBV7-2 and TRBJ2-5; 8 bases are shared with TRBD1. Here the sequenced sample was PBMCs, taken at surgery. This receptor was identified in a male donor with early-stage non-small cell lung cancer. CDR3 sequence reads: CASSYRTGMRVWETQYF. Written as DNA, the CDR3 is TGTGCCAGCAGCTACCGGACAGGGATGAGGGTTTGGGAGACCCAGTACTTC. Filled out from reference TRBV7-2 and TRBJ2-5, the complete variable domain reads GAGVSQSPSNKVTEKGKDVELRCDPISGHTALYWYRQSLGQGLEFLIYFQGNSAPDKSGLPSDRFSAERTGGSVSTLTIQRTQQEDSAVYLCASSYRTGMRVWETQYFGPGTRLLVL.